The clone carrying this TCR beta chain was seen only a few times. The antigen remains unidentified. Looked up from germline, CDR1 is WSHSY and CDR2 is SAAADI. V lost 4 bases and J 1 base, leaving 4 bases between the germline ends. This CDR3 has 12 residues. A library of TCRbeta sequences, prepared with unique molecular identifiers, was generated. TCRdb passed the PCR reads through MiXCR, listing each CDR3 protein once. The sample holds about 340,000 distinct CDR3 sequences, roughly 17% seen once. This record comes from a study of T-cell reconstitution after alpha-beta-depleted transplantation in children. Study-level results: Reportedly, alpha-beta T cells present about two months post-transplant originated from several hundred expanded clones of graft origin. Some patients' high day-60 TCRbeta diversity was traced to surviving recipient T cells and thymic progenitors. Newly produced T cells mostly accounted for T-cell counts and diversity one year post-transplant.

Sample: PBMCs, mostly from graft donor cells, taken 360 days after TCRalphabeta/CD19-depleted stem cell transplant. V gene TRBV10-2 combines with J gene TRBJ1-1; D is undetermined. The TCR was taken from a male patient under 10 years old who had a stem cell transplant for acute lymphoblastic leukemia, so the T cells may come from the graft donor. The CDR3 protein is CASSGGNTEAFF. The CDR3 nucleotides are TGCGCCAGCAGTGGGGGGAACACTGAAGCTTTCTTT.